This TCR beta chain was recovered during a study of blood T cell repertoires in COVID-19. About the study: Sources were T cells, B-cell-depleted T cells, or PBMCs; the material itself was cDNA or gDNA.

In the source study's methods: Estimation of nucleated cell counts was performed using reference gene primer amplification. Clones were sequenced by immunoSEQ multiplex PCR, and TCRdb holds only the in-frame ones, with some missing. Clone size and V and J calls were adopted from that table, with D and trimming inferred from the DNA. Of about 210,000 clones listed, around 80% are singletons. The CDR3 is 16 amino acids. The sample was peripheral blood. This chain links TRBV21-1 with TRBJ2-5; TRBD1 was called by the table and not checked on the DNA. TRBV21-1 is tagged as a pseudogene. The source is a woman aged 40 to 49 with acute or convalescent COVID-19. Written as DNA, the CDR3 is TGTGCCAGCCGAACCATCGGACAGGGAATGGGAGAGACCCAGTACTTC. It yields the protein CASRTIGQGMGETQYF.